This T cell receptor (beta chain) was sequenced during a study of technical replicates of blood from several donors. Assay used: immunoSEQ multiplex PCR; TCRdb lists only in-frame clones, some missing. This table holds about 14,000 clones, around four fifths found once. The source of this sequence is a human donor in good health. The sequencing sample was made of PBMCs.

Written as DNA, the CDR3 is TGTGCCAGTAGTATAGAGGAGGGATACCCCTACAATGAGCAGTTCTTC. Translation: CASSIEEGYPYNEQFF. V is TRBV19 and J is TRBJ2-1; possible D gene TRBD2, 6 bases. The CDR3 contains 16 residues. Germline loops: CDR1 LNHDA, CDR2 SQIVND (reference sequence). V lost 0 bases and J 2 bases, leaving 11 bases between the germline ends.